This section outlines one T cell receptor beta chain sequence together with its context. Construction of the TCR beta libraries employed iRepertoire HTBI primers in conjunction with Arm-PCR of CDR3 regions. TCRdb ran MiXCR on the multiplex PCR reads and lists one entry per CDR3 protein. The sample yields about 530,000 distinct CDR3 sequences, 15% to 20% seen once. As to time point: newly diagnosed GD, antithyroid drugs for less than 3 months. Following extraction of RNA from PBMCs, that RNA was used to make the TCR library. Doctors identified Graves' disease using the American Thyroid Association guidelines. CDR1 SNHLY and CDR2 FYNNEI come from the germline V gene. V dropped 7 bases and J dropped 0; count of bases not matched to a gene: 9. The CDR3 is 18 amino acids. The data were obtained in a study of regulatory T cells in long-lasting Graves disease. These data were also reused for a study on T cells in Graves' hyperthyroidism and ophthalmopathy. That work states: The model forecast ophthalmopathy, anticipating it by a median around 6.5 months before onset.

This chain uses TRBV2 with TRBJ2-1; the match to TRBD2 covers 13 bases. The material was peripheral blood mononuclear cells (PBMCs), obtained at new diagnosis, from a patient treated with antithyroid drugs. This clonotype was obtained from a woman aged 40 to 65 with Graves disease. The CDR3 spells CASILTGLAGSSYNEQFF. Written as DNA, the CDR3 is TGTGCCAGCATTTTAACGGGACTAGCGGGGAGCTCCTACAATGAGCAGTTCTTC.